The clone carrying this TCR beta chain was observed at least ten times. This sample was included in a study of shared clonotypes between healthy human individuals. Every one of the donors was a Caucasian adult that lived in Nashville, Tennessee. Negatively enriched CD4+ T cells were divided by CD45RA into naive and memory. This CDR3 comprises 16 residues. Unmatched junction bases numbered 9, after V lost 4 bases and J lost 3 bases. Germline V gene lookup returns CDR1 SGHRS and CDR2 YFSETQ. Assay: immunoSEQ multiplex PCR; the TCRdb copy retains only in-frame clones and omits some. The sample yields roughly 220,000 clones, 50% to 75% seen once.

The receptor's source is a man aged 30 to 45 in good health. The sample was memory CD4+ T cells sorted from blood. Subset indicated: CD45RA-negative fraction. The chain couples TRBV5-1 to TRBJ2-2; 7 positions agree with TRBD2. CDR3 sequence: CASSGRASVDTGELFF. Here the CDR3 DNA reads TGCGCCAGCAGCGGGAGGGCGAGTGTGGACACCGGGGAGCTGTTTTTT.